These T cell receptor beta chains were read from a single sample in a study of CD4 T cells in relation to SARS-CoV-2 and coronaviruses. This table comes from immunoSEQ multiplex PCR, and its TCRdb copy is limited to in-frame clones, with some not included. The sample contains 35,000 to 40,000 clones, approximately 87% of which appear only once. The specimen sequenced was memory CD4+ T cells from PBMCs. These receptors originate from an adult with COVID-19. Each CDR3 is given with its conserved first and last residue. A D gene is named only where the DNA matches it firmly. Clone size is shown for a subset of rows, as once, few, many or a class of expanded clone.

cdr3_length clone_size j_call d_call v_call cdr3_nt cdr3_aa
12 . TRBJ2-7 . TRBV14 TGTGCCAGCAGCCAATGGGGCTCCGAGCAGTACTTC CASSQWGSEQYF
18 . TRBJ1-2 . TRBV20-1 TGCAGTGCTAGTTCGAAGGGATCGGGGGGGACCCCGGCCTATGGCTACACCTTC CSASSKGSGGTPAYGYTF
13 once TRBJ1-1 . TRBV29-1 TGCAGCGTCGGCCTTTCAGGGAACACTGAAGCTTTCTTT CSVGLSGNTEAFF
15 . TRBJ2-7 . TRBV11-3 TGTGCCAGCAGCTTAGATAGTATCGGGGTTGACGAGCAGTACTTC CASSLDSIGVDEQYF
14 . TRBJ1-3 . TRBV9 TGTGCCAGCAGCTCAACGTTACAGGGAAACACCATATATTTT CASSSTLQGNTIYF
15 few TRBJ1-1 TRBD1 TRBV7-9 TGTGCCAGCAGCGACCCCGGGACAGGGGGCACTGAAGCTTTCTTT CASSDPGTGGTEAFF
15 once TRBJ2-6 . TRBV5-1 TGCGCCAGCAGCCCAGGATCCTCTGGGGCCAACGTCCTGACTTTC CASSPGSSGANVLTF
16 . TRBJ2-1 . TRBV20-1 TGCAGTGCTAGTGTCCCCGTCCGCCCCTCTAACAATGAGCAGTTCTTC CSASVPVRPSNNEQFF
14 . TRBJ2-1 . TRBV5-8 TGTGCCAGCGGACCGGGGAATCTATACAATGAGCAGTTCTTC CASGPGNLYNEQFF
14 . TRBJ1-1 . TRBV6-6 TGTGCCAGCAGTTTACAGGGATTCGGCACTGAAGCTTTCTTT CASSLQGFGTEAFF
12 . TRBJ1-5 . TRBV5-4 TGTGCCAGCAGCTCCTGGGGTCAGCCCCAGCATTTT CASSSWGQPQHF
16 . TRBJ2-1 TRBD2 TRBV7-9 TGTGCCAGCAGCTTATTTGTGGGGGGGTACTACAATGAGCAGTTCTTC CASSLFVGGYYNEQFF
12 . TRBJ2-3 . TRBV7-2 TGTGCCAGCAGCCTTTCACGTGATACGCAGTATTTT CASSLSRDTQYF
14 . TRBJ2-7 TRBD1 TRBV19 TGTGCCAGTAGTACCGGGACAGGCCAATACGAGCAGTACTTC CASSTGTGQYEQYF
14 . TRBJ2-1 TRBD2 TRBV2 TGTGCCAGCAGTGAATTAGCGGGGGTCACTGAGCAGTTCTTC CASSELAGVTEQFF
14 once TRBJ1-2 . TRBV4-1 TGCGCCAGCAGCCCCGGGGTAATCGGGCGAGGCTACACCTTC CASSPGVIGRGYTF
15 . TRBJ1-3 . TRBV3-1/TRBV3-2 TGTGCCAGCAGCCGGATTACGGCGACTGGAAACACCATATATTTT CASSRITATGNTIYF
13 . TRBJ1-1 . TRBV19 TGTGCCAGTAGTATAGTCAGAAACACTGAAGCTTTCTTT CASSIVRNTEAFF
12 . TRBJ2-4 . TRBV10-1 TGCGCCAGCAGTGATGTAAAAAACATTCAGTACTTC CASSDVKNIQYF
15 . TRBJ1-5 . TRBV7-9 TGTGCCAGCAGCCCAAGCGGGGGTGGCAATCAGCCCCAGCATTTT CASSPSGGGNQPQHF
15 . TRBJ2-6 . TRBV7-2 TGTGCCAGCAGCTTGACAGCCTCTGGGGCCAACGTCCTGACTTTC CASSLTASGANVLTF
14 . TRBJ2-5 TRBD1 TRBV7-2 TGTGCCAGCAGCTTAGGTGGGACAGGGGAGACCCAGTACTTC CASSLGGTGETQYF
20 once TRBJ2-6 TRBD1 TRBV18 TGTGCCAGCTCACCACCGGGATGGACAGGGGGCTCCGGTGGGGCCAACGTCCTGACTTTC CASSPPGWTGGSGGANVLTF
14 . TRBJ2-7 . TRBV12-5 TGTGCTAGTGGTTTGCTACGACTAGAATGCGAGCAGTACTTC CASGLLRLECEQYF
16 once TRBJ2-3 . TRBV4-3 TGCGCCAGCAGCCAAGAAGAGTCCCTGTTCACAGATACGCAGTATTTT CASSQEESLFTDTQYF
19 few TRBJ2-6 . TRBV6-1 TGTGCCAGCAGTGAAGTAGGGGGATCCAGGGGCTCTGGGGCCAACGTCCTGACTTTC CASSEVGGSRGSGANVLTF
15 . TRBJ2-3 TRBD2 TRBV7-2 TGTGCCAGCAGCTTACCGGCTAGCGGGGCAGATACGCAGTATTTT CASSLPASGADTQYF
15 . TRBJ2-1 TRBD2 TRBV13 TGTGCCAGCAGCTTAGAGGCGGGGGTGGTGGGTGAGCAGTTCTTC CASSLEAGVVGEQFF
14 . TRBJ1-4 TRBD1 TRBV9 TGTGCCAGCAGCGTAGGGACAGGGAGTGAAAAACTGTTTTTT CASSVGTGSEKLFF
14 . TRBJ1-2 . TRBV19 TGTGCCAGCCAAAAAAGAGGGGTAGGAGATGGCTACACCTTC CASQKRGVGDGYTF
19 . TRBJ1-6 TRBD1 TRBV4-2 TGTGCCAGCAGCCAAGTCAAAATTAACGGGGGACAGGGGATTTCACCCCTCCACTTT CASSQVKINGGQGISPLHF
14 once TRBJ1-2 . TRBV18 TGTGCCAGCTCACTTAACCAGGGAACAGATGGCTACACCTTC CASSLNQGTDGYTF
18 once TRBJ1-6 TRBD1 TRBV27 TGTGCCAGCAGCCCCTACCAGGGGGGGACAGGGGACGATTCACCCCTCCACTTT CASSPYQGGTGDDSPLHF
14 . TRBJ1-2 TRBD1 TRBV11-3 TGTGCCAGCAGCCGCCGGGGACAGGGAAGGGGCTACACCTTC CASSRRGQGRGYTF
15 . TRBJ1-4 . TRBV9 TGTGCCAGCAGCGTAGTGCCAGGGGCTAATGAAAAACTGTTTTTT CASSVVPGANEKLFF
14 . TRBJ2-5 . TRBV5-1 TGCGCCAGCAGCCCAGCTAGCTTCCAAGAGACCCAGTACTTC CASSPASFQETQYF
17 . TRBJ2-3 TRBD2 TRBV10-3 TGTGCCATCAGTGAGCTAGCGGGGGGGCCTGGAACAGATACGCAGTATTTT CAISELAGGPGTDTQYF
13 . TRBJ1-2 TRBD1 TRBV19 TGTGCCAGTAGTCCGGACAGGGTTTCGGGCTACACCTTC CASSPDRVSGYTF
13 . TRBJ2-1 TRBD2 TRBV2 TGTGCCAGCAGTGGGGGACTAGCCAATGAGCAGTTCTTC CASSGGLANEQFF
15 . TRBJ2-7 . TRBV4-1 TGCGCCAGCAGCCAACGTGGTCTAGCGTCCTACGAGCAGTACTTC CASSQRGLASYEQYF
15 once TRBJ1-5 . TRBV6-5 TGTGCCAGCACCCCGTCAGGCCAACAATATCAGCCCCAGCATTTT CASTPSGQQYQPQHF
15 . TRBJ1-2 . TRBV6-5 TGTGCCAGCAGTCCTTCTCCGGCAGGGAGATATGGCTACACCTTC CASSPSPAGRYGYTF
12 . TRBJ2-5 . TRBV11-3 TGTGCCAGCAGCTTGAACCAAGAGACCCAGTACTTC CASSLNQETQYF
12 once TRBJ2-3 . TRBV11-3 TGTGCCAGCAGCTTAAATCCAGATACGCAGTATTTT CASSLNPDTQYF